This T cell receptor beta chain comes out of a study of OX40 agonist ivuxolimab in advanced cancers. Background on the study: Partial responses occurred in three patients (one hepatocellular carcinoma, two cutaneous melanoma).

The CDR3 is made up of 13 amino acids. CDR1 MRHNA and CDR2 SNTAGT come from the germline V gene. V dropped 3 bases and J dropped 2 bases, with 7 bases sitting between them. Regarding this clone: No antigen is known for it.

A history of autoimmune disease or systemic immunosuppression excluded patients. Study-wide points: Both CD4+ and CD8+ T cell populations in blood had undergone clonal expansion by week 6 at 0.1 to 3.0 mg/kg.

The data were produced by immunoSEQ multiplex PCR, yet TCRdb's version contains in-frame clones alone and is incomplete. The data contain tens of thousands of clones, approximately 86% of them singletons. The sequence was collected from an adult with an advanced solid tumor such as melanoma, head and neck, liver or kidney cancer. The chain recombines TRBV6-4 with TRBJ1-2, with D unresolved. Sequenced here: CD4+ or CD8+ T cells sorted from blood, sampled in a trial of the OX40 agonist ivuxolimab. The CDR3 reads CASSERVNYGYTF. The CDR3, as DNA: TGTGCCAGCAGTGAAAGAGTCAACTATGGCTACACCTTC.